Presented here are 15 T cell receptor beta chains from one specimen sequenced in a study of blood T cells in healthy people across ages. The second PCR ran about 6 to 12 cycles with a sample-barcoded 5' primer and J-beta primers. Via MiXCR, TCRdb re-called the 5' RACE reads, giving one row per CDR3 protein. This table holds 1.5 million to 2 million distinct CDR3 sequences, roughly 49% found once. Sequencing input: blood. These receptors all come from a woman aged 40-49 years in good health.

This clonotype was counted between two and nine times. The gene calls are TRBV29-1 and TRBJ2-6, with 8 bases identical to TRBD2. From germline, CDR1 is SQVTM and CDR2 ANQGSEA. The CDR3 has 16 amino acids. V was clipped by 4 bases and J by 2 bases; unmatched bases: 7. The CDR3 protein is CSVVVSGATGANVLTF. The CDR3 DNA follows: TGCAGCGTTGTAGTTAGCGGGGCCACTGGGGCCAACGTCCTGACTTTC.

This clonotype came up a few times. The rearrangement joins TRBV5-1 to TRBJ2-5; 7 bases match TRBD2. V dropped 1 base and J dropped 1; count of bases not matched to a gene: 10. This CDR3 is 17 amino acids long. CDR1 and CDR2 (germline): SGHRS, YFSETQ. The CDR3 DNA reads TGCGCCAGCAGCTTGAGCCCTAGCGGATCCGCCCAAGAGACCCAGTACTTC. Protein product: CASSLSPSGSAQETQYF.

V gene TRBV20-1 combines with J gene TRBJ2-4; 8 bases are a match to TRBD2. Matching the DNA end better, TRBJ2-5 makes the J call doubtful. The length of the CDR3 is 16 residues. From germline, CDR1 is DFQATT and CDR2 SNEGSKA (reference sequence). This chain's CDR3 is CSAVRRLSGAGETQYF. The CDR3 bases are TGCAGTGCCGTGCGTAGGCTTAGCGGGGCAGGGGAGACCCAGTACTTC.

The chain joins TRBV11-3 to TRBJ2-5; tentatively, D is TRBD2 (6 bases). Germline lookup yields CDR1 SGHNT and CDR2 YENEEA. Trimming removed 5 bases at V and 5 bases at J, with 15 bases between. This CDR3 comprises 14 residues. The CDR3 nucleotides are TGTGCCAGCAGCGCCCGGACTACTTCCGAGACCCAGTACTTC. Protein product: CASSARTTSETQYF.

The chain combines TRBV10-2 with TRBJ1-1; no definite D call. Germline V gene sequence: CDR1 WSHSY, CDR2 SAAADI. The V end lost 4 bases, the J end lost 1 base, and 10 bases lay between the germline ends. This CDR3 region has 14 residues. CDR3 sequence (DNA): TGCGCCAGCAGTGCCGGACGGACGAACACTGAAGCTTTCTTT. This gives the protein CASSAGRTNTEAFF.

This clonotype was seen a handful of times. This chain links TRBV28 with TRBJ1-2; D gene unclear. Per the germline V gene, CDR1 is MDHEN and CDR2 is SYDVKM. The CDR3 runs to 10 residues. The V and J ends lost 11 bases and 8 bases respectively, with 12 bases between them. The CDR3 nucleotides are TGTGCCTCTAACAAGAGCGGCTACACCTTC. Protein sequence: CASNKSGYTF.

This clonotype was counted many times. J is TRBJ2-7 and V is TRBV18; D possibly matches TRBD1 or TRBD2 (5 bases each). The CDR3 covers 13 residues. Germline-derived CDR1 and CDR2 are KGHSH and LQKENI. With 8 bases removed from V and 0 bases from J, the gap between germline ends came to 11 bases. The DNA of the CDR3 is TGTGCCAGCAGCCCCGGGGCCTCCTACGAGCAGTACTTC. Translating it yields CASSPGASYEQYF.

In DNA, the CDR3 is TGCAGTCCCATGGGTCCGGGGAGAGGTTATAATGAGCAGTTCTTC. Translating gives CSPMGPGRGYNEQFF. J is TRBJ2-1 and V is TRBV20-1; maybe TRBD2 (5 bases). The germline V gene has CDR1 DFQATT and CDR2 SNEGSKA (reference sequence). The CDR3 sequence is 15 residues long. V lost 8 bases to trimming and J lost 7 bases, with 24 bases between them.

The chain links TRBV9 to TRBJ2-5, with 9 bases matching TRBD1. CDR3 length: 18 residues. CDR1 is SGDLS and CDR2 is YYNGEE in the germline V gene. The V and J ends lost 0 bases and 0 bases, in that order; junction bases with no gene match: 9. CDR3 bases: TGTGCCAGCAGCGTAGCGGCCGGGACAGGGAACAACCAAGAGACCCAGTACTTC. The encoded protein is CASSVAAGTGNNQETQYF.

J is TRBJ1-2 and V is TRBV4-3; TRBD1 matches at 8 bases. Germline V CDR1 and CDR2: LGHNA, YSLEER. The trim removed 1 base at V and 10 bases at J, leaving 8 bases unmatched. The CDR3 contains 14 residues. The CDR3 spells CASSQVTQGGDYTF. CDR3 in DNA: TGCGCCAGCAGCCAAGTTACACAGGGGGGGGACTACACCTTC.

This clonotype was detected only a few times. This chain uses TRBV7-2 with TRBJ2-5; the D gene is possibly TRBD2 (5 bases). The V end was cut by 10 bases, the J end by 3 bases, with 15 bases between. The CDR3 totals 13 residues. CDR1 and CDR2 (germline): SGHTA, FQGNSA. CDR3 protein: CAKSRGSKETQYF. The CDR3 DNA reads TGTGCCAAGAGCCGAGGGTCAAAAGAGACCCAGTACTTC. Combining the CDR3 with reference TRBV7-2 and TRBJ2-5 gives the whole variable domain GAGVSQSPSNKVTEKGKDVELRCDPISGHTALYWYRQSLGQGLEFLIYFQGNSAPDKSGLPSDRFSAERTGGSVSTLTIQRTQQEDSAVYLCAKSRGSKETQYFGPGTRLLVL.

The gene calls are TRBV2 and TRBJ2-1; 9 bases align to TRBD2. Trimming took 2 bases from V and 5 from J; bases not matched to a gene: 4. The length of the CDR3 is 15 residues. CDR1 and CDR2 from the germline V gene are SNHLY and FYNNEI. The CDR3 region has the DNA TGTGCCAGCAGTGAAACGGGACTAGCCAACAATGAGCAGTTCTTC. Translating it yields CASSETGLANNEQFF.

The genes are TRBV20-1 and TRBJ1-2, with 7 positions matching TRBD1. The germline gives CDR1 DFQATT, CDR2 SNEGSKA (reference sequence). With 0 bases clipped from V and 2 bases from J, the junction kept 9 bases outside the gene matches. The CDR3 consists of 16 residues. In DNA, the CDR3 is TGCAGTGCTAGAGATTCCAAAAAGGGACAGAACTATGGCTACACCTTC. Amino acid sequence: CSARDSKKGQNYGYTF.

In this sample, this clonotype turned up a few times. The V call is TRBV11-3, the J call TRBJ2-7; possibly TRBD1 for D (6 bases). Germline V gene data show CDR1 as SGHNT and CDR2 as YENEEA. This CDR3 is 18 amino acids long. V was pared by 10 bases and J by 4 bases, with 32 bases between. The CDR3 loop reads CATRLAPVRGRTGYEQYF. The CDR3 coding sequence is TGTGCCACCCGCTTAGCCCCGGTCAGGGGCCGTACCGGGTACGAGCAGTACTTC.

The chain couples TRBV4-3 to TRBJ2-1, with D perhaps matching TRBD2 (5 bases). V was clipped by 6 bases and J by 8 bases, with 20 bases between them. The germline gives CDR1 LGHNA, CDR2 YSLEER. There are 15 residues in the CDR3. As DNA, the CDR3 is TGCGCCAGCAGTGGCATTAGCGTAGACTCGTATGAGCAGTTCTTC. Protein sequence: CASSGISVDSYEQFF.